Below are 10 T cell receptor beta chains sequenced from a single sample in a study of sequential checkpoint blockade in melanoma. Regarding treatment: randomized to nivolumab then ipilimumab (arm A) or the reverse (arm B). Sequenced by immunoSEQ multiplex PCR; TCRdb stores in-frame clones only, minus some. The sample carries about 8,900 clones, 23% recorded once. The material was tumor tissue (inferred from file names), obtained from a patient given nivolumab and ipilimumab in sequence. Source of these receptors: a human donor with melanoma.

By share, this clone ranks as medium-sized (0.01 to 0.1%). The chain combines TRBV28 with TRBJ2-7; no clear D. This CDR3 region has 12 residues. From germline, CDR1 is MDHEN and CDR2 SYDVKM. V was clipped by 4 bases and J by 7 bases, with 11 bases between them. CDR3 DNA sequence: TGTGCCAGCAGTTCCTCCCATTGGGAGCAGTACGTC. This translates into CASSSSHWEQYV.

This clone was counted many times. This sequence joins TRBV6-8 and TRBJ1-1; D is unclear. V lost 2 bases, J lost 1 base, and 8 bases lay in between. This CDR3 is 14 amino acids long. The germline V gene encodes CDR1 MNHGY and CDR2 SAAAGT. Written as DNA, the CDR3 is TGTGCCAGCAGTTACGGCGGTTCGAACACTGAAGCTTTCTTT. As protein: CASSYGGSNTEAFF.

The rearrangement joins TRBV28 to TRBJ2-1; D is uncertain. V shed 2 bases and J shed 9 bases, with 17 bases lying between them. This CDR3 is built from 15 residues. Per the germline V gene, CDR1 is MDHEN and CDR2 is SYDVKM. The CDR3 sequence: CASSLTHPISAEQFF. The CDR3, as DNA: TGTGCCAGCAGTTTAACCCACCCGATATCGGCTGAGCAGTTCTTC.

Within the sample, this clone is medium-sized. The chain carries TRBV6-8 and TRBJ1-2, with 8 bases identical to TRBD1. Trimming took 5 bases from V and 4 from J; bases not matched to a gene: 12. Germline-derived CDR1 and CDR2 are MNHGY and SAAAGT. This CDR3 comprises 16 residues. Here the CDR3 DNA reads TGTGCCAGCAGTCCACAGACAGGGGCCGGGTTCTATGGCTACACCTTC. Its protein product is CASSPQTGAGFYGYTF.

The chain has TRBV10-2 and TRBJ1-1; a possible D gene is TRBD1 (6 bases). V was trimmed by 3 bases and J by 3 bases, leaving 20 bases between them. Germline V gives CDR1 WSHSY, CDR2 SAAADI. This CDR3 comprises 17 residues. The CDR3 reads CASSERAPGHTDTEAFF. CDR3 in DNA: TGCGCCAGCAGTGAAAGGGCACCGGGACACACGGACACTGAAGCTTTCTTT.

V is TRBV11-3 and J is TRBJ2-7; 9 bases align to TRBD2. The ends lost 1 base at V and 3 bases at J; junction bases unmatched: 1. Germline V CDR1 and CDR2: SGHNT, YENEEA. This CDR3 has 14 residues. DNA of the CDR3: TGTGCCAGCAGCTTAGTACTAGCGGGCTACGAGCAGTACTTC. Encoded protein: CASSLVLAGYEQYF.

The gene calls are TRBV14 and TRBJ2-1; 8 bases map to TRBD2. The V gene end was trimmed by 4 bases and the J gene end by 7 bases; junction bases not matched to a gene: 15. The CDR3 extends over 17 amino acids. Germline CDR1 is SGHDN and CDR2 is FVKESK. Here the CDR3 reads CASSPFSGGLLTNEQFF. CDR3 coding DNA: TGTGCCAGCAGCCCATTCAGCGGGGGCCTACTAACTAATGAGCAGTTCTTC.

The V call is TRBV25-1, the J call TRBJ2-2; unclear D gene. Germline-derived CDR1 and CDR2 are MGHDK and SYGVNS. The CDR3 length is 15 residues. Trimming took off 6 bases at V and 0 bases at J, with 11 bases between the two ends. The CDR3 region has the DNA TGTGCCAGCAGCGATCGGCCGACGAACACCGGGGAGCTGTTTTTT. Protein sequence: CASSDRPTNTGELFF.

The J gene is TRBJ2-2, the V gene TRBV19; TRBD1 might be the D (7 bases). V was trimmed by 7 bases and J by 2 bases, leaving 20 bases between them. The CDR3 covers 17 residues. The germline CDR1 and CDR2 sequences are LNHDA and SQIVND (reference sequence). The CDR3 nucleotides read TGTGCCAGTAAAGCCCTGGGGGGACAGAGTAACACCGGGGAGCTGTTTTTT. Protein: CASKALGGQSNTGELFF.

A single count supports this clone. This chain links TRBV5-1 with TRBJ2-7; D call uncertain. There are 14 residues in the CDR3. The V and J ends lost 0 bases and 3 bases respectively, with 10 bases between them. Per germline, CDR1 SGHRS and CDR2 YFSETQ. The CDR3 sequence is CASSLAPLDYEQYV. The CDR3 DNA reads as TGCGCCAGCAGCTTGGCCCCATTAGACTACGAGCAGTACGTC.